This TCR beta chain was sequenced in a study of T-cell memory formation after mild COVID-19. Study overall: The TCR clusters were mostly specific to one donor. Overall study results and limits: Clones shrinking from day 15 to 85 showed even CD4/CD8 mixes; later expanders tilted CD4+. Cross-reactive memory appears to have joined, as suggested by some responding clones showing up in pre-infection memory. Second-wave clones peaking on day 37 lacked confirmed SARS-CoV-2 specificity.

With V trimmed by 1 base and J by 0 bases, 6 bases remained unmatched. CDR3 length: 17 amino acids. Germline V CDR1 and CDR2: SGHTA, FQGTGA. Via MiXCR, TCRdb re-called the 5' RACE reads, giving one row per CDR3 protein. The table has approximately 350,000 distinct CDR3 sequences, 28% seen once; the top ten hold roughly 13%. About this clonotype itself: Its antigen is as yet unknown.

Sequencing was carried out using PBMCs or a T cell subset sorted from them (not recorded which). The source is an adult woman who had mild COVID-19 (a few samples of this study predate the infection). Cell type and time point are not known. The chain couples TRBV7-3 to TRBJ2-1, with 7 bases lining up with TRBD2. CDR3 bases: TGTGCCAGCAGCTTAATGAGTCGCGGGAGCTCCTACAATGAGCAGTTCTTC. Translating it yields CASSLMSRGSSYNEQFF.